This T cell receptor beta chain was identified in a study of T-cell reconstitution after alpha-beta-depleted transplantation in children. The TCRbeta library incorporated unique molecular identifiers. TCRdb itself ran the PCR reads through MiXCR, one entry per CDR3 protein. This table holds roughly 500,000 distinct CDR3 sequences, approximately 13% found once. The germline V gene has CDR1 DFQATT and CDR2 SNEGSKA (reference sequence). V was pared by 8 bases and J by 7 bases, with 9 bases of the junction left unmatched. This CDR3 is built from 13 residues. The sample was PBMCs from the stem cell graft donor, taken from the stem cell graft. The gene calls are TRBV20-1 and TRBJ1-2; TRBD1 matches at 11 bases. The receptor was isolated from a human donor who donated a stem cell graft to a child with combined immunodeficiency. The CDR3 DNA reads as TGCAGTTCTCGGGGACAGGGGGTGATTGGCTACACCTTC. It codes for CSSRGQGVIGYTF.